The 32 T cell receptor beta chains reported below all come from one sample, sequenced in a study of blood T cell repertoires in COVID-19. Measured with immunoSEQ multiplex PCR; TCRdb has only the in-frame clones, and not every one. The sample comprises approximately 150,000 clones, 87% of which are singletons, and around 0.91% rests with the top ten. Sequenced input: peripheral blood. These receptors were taken from a woman between 45 and 60 years old with acute or convalescent COVID-19.

The V gene is TRBV19, the J gene TRBJ1-1, with TRBD1 matching 9 bases. This CDR3 is built from 13 residues. Trimming removed 5 bases from V and 10 bases from J; junction bases left unmatched: 8. From germline, CDR1 is LNHDA and CDR2 SQIVND (reference sequence). The CDR3: CASSQTGGRTAFF. As DNA, the CDR3 is TGTGCCAGTAGTCAGACAGGGGGAAGGACAGCTTTCTTT.

This clone was seen only a few times. J is TRBJ2-5 and V is TRBV18; 12 bases agree with TRBD1. Germline loops: CDR1 KGHSH, CDR2 LQKENI. CDR3 size: 19 residues. Trimming cost V 4 bases and J 5 bases; bases outside gene matches: 17. CDR3 region: CASSRGSSPGQGAGETQYF. DNA for the CDR3: TGTGCCAGCTCACGGGGTTCTTCACCGGGACAGGGGGCCGGTGAGACCCAGTACTTC.

The chain uses TRBV10-3 and TRBJ2-6; 7 bases match TRBD1. With V trimmed by 11 bases and J by 2 bases, 9 bases remained unmatched. Germline CDR1 is ENHRY and CDR2 is SYGVKD. The CDR3 is 15 amino acids. The CDR3 nucleotides read TGTGCCCTCGGACAGGATGACGCTGGGGCCAACGTCCTGACTTTC. Encoded protein: CALGQDDAGANVLTF.

The chain couples TRBV7-9 to TRBJ1-2, with 9 bases matching TRBD1. Germline V gives CDR1 SEHNR, CDR2 FQNEAQ (reference sequence). The CDR3 contains 15 residues. V shed 1 base and J 8 bases; nucleotides not matched to a gene: 8. CDR3 sequence (DNA): TGTGCCAGCAGCTTAGTGGGACAGGGAACCGAGGGCTACACCTTC. It is translated as CASSLVGQGTEGYTF.

The CDR3 sequence is CASSLRTSGSYNEQFF. The CDR3 region has the DNA TGTGCCAGCAGCTTAAGGACTAGCGGGAGCTACAATGAGCAGTTCTTC. The chain has TRBV7-6 and TRBJ2-1, with 13 bases lining up with TRBD2. Per germline, CDR1 SGHVS and CDR2 FNYEAQ. The junction had 1 base not matched to a gene; V was cut back by 2 bases and J by 3 bases. The CDR3 is made up of 16 amino acids.

The rearrangement joins TRBV6-5 to TRBJ1-1; TRBD1 might be the D (6 bases). From germline, CDR1 is MNHEY and CDR2 SVGAGI. The CDR3 runs to 13 residues. The V gene lost 0 bases and the J gene lost 6 bases, with 8 bases spanning the gap. DNA of the CDR3: TGTGCCAGCAGTTACTCGCGGGGGCCTGAAGCTTTCTTT. It codes for CASSYSRGPEAFF.

The chain recombines TRBV6-5 with TRBJ2-3, with 9 bases that match TRBD2. The CDR3 contains 15 residues. V trimming: 4 bases; J trimming: 0 bases; junction bases outside the gene matches: 2. Per germline, CDR1 MNHEY and CDR2 SVGAGI. CDR3 protein: CASSSTSGSTDTQYF. CDR3 bases: TGTGCCAGCAGTTCGACTAGCGGAAGCACAGATACGCAGTATTTT.

This clone came up a few times. This chain uses TRBV6-6 with TRBJ1-2; the match to TRBD1 covers 7 bases. This CDR3 has 14 amino acids. Germline CDR1 MNHNY, CDR2 SVGAGI (reference sequence). J lost 6 bases, V lost 6 bases, and 10 bases had no gene match. The CDR3 nucleotides are TGTGCCAGCAGGGCGACAGGGAGTTTCGATGGCTACACCTTC. Translating gives CASRATGSFDGYTF.

The chain couples TRBV24-1 to TRBJ2-1; 7 bases are a match to TRBD2. CDR1 KGHDR and CDR2 SFDVKD come from the germline V gene. The CDR3 totals 20 residues. J gave up 3 bases and V 0 bases, and 16 bases lay outside the gene matches. In DNA, the CDR3 is TGTGCCACCAGTGATTTGGGGGGGGGTAGTATGGGCACTTTCTACAATGAGCAGTTCTTC. It is translated as CATSDLGGGSMGTFYNEQFF.

CDR3 loop: CASSLRSGYGYTF. CDR3 nucleotide sequence: TGTGCCAGCAGCTTACGATCAGGGTATGGCTACACCTTC. The chain carries TRBV5-6 and TRBJ1-2; the D gene is possibly TRBD1 (5 bases). There are 13 residues in the CDR3. The V gene lost 2 bases and the J gene lost 5 bases, with 10 bases spanning the gap. Per the germline V gene, CDR1 is SGHDT and CDR2 is YYEEEE.

This rearrangement joins TRBV18 to TRBJ1-3, with a weak D call TRBD1 (5 bases). CDR3 length equals 16 residues. V was clipped by 4 bases and J by 2 bases, with 15 bases between them. The germline CDR1 and CDR2 sequences are KGHSH and LQKENI. The CDR3 DNA is TGTGCCAGCTCACTAGTACAGGACGGAGCTGGAAACACCATATATTTT. This sequence encodes CASSLVQDGAGNTIYF. Using reference TRBV18 and TRBJ1-3 for the parts outside the CDR3, the full variable domain is NAGVMQNPRHLVRRRGQEARLRCSPMKGHSHVYWYRQLPEEGLKFMVYLQKENIIDESGMPKERFSAEFPKEGPSILRIQQVVRGDSAAYFCASSLVQDGAGNTIYFGEGSWLTVV.

V is TRBV7-6 and J is TRBJ2-7, with unresolved D. The V end was cut by 1 base, the J end by 3 bases, with 13 bases between. Germline assignment: CDR1 SGHVS and CDR2 FNYEAQ. The CDR3 covers 15 residues. The CDR3 coding sequence is TGTGCCAGCAGCTTAGGGGTGGGCCCAAACTACGAGCAGTACTTC. It specifies CASSLGVGPNYEQYF.

The chain combines TRBV10-3 with TRBJ1-1; TRBD1 matches 9 bases. The CDR3 totals 16 residues. CDR1 is ENHRY and CDR2 is SYGVKD in the germline V gene. The ends lost 6 bases at V and 5 bases at J; junction bases unmatched: 13. The CDR3 spells CAIRMGTGSRSTEAFF. In nucleotides, the CDR3 is TGTGCCATCAGGATGGGGACAGGGAGCCGTAGTACTGAAGCTTTCTTT.

The V and J genes are TRBV7-3 and TRBJ1-2; TRBD1 aligns across 8 bases. CDR1 is SGHTA, CDR2 FQGTGA, per germline. The CDR3 totals 11 residues. V was clipped by 4 bases and J by 8 bases; unmatched bases: 0. The chain's CDR3 is CASSSGGGYTF. The CDR3 DNA reads TGTGCCAGCAGCTCAGGGGGCGGCTACACCTTC.

A few counts support this clone. The chain employs TRBV5-1 and TRBJ1-2, with D perhaps TRBD1 (6 bases). CDR1 is SGHRS and CDR2 is YFSETQ in the germline V gene. Trimming left V 4 bases short and J 4 bases short, with 17 bases between. The CDR3 sequence is 15 residues long. The CDR3 loop is CASSPTAGEPYGYTF. CDR3 nucleotides: TGCGCCAGCAGCCCGACCGCAGGGGAACCCTATGGCTACACCTTC.

The chain carries TRBV30 and TRBJ1-6; weak D call: TRBD1 (6 bases). V gave up 3 bases and J gave up 6 bases, with 6 bases separating them. CDR1 GTSNPN and CDR2 SVGIG come from the germline V gene (reference sequence). The CDR3 covers 12 residues. CDR3: CAWRGANSPLHF. The CDR3 DNA follows: TGTGCCTGGAGGGGGGCTAATTCACCCCTCCACTTT.

The CDR3, as DNA: TGTGCCAGCTCACCACGTCCAGAGAACACTGAAGCTTTCTTT. It encodes CASSPRPENTEAFF. The V and J genes are TRBV18 and TRBJ1-1; D unclear. The germline V and J ends were trimmed by 1 base and 1 base, with 7 bases remaining between them. The CDR3 length is 14 residues. Germline V gene sequence: CDR1 KGHSH, CDR2 LQKENI.

This rearrangement joins TRBV5-1 to TRBJ2-1, with TRBD2 matching 13 bases. The CDR3 has 15 residues. V lost 0 bases, J lost 8 bases, and 2 bases stayed unmatched. Germline values: CDR1 SGHRS, CDR2 YFSETQ. The CDR3 sequence: CASSLGLAGGYEQFF. The CDR3 nucleotides read TGCGCCAGCAGCTTGGGACTAGCGGGAGGATATGAGCAGTTCTTC.

The chain uses TRBV19 and TRBJ2-2, with D uncertain. Per germline, CDR1 LNHDA and CDR2 SQIVND (reference sequence). V lost 7 bases to trimming and J lost 1 base, with 10 bases between them. CDR3 size: 14 residues. CDR3: CASTRTGNTGELFF. DNA for the CDR3: TGTGCCAGTACAAGAACCGGGAACACCGGGGAGCTGTTTTTT. Combining the CDR3 with reference TRBV19 and TRBJ2-2 gives the whole variable domain DGGITQSPKYLFRKEGQNVTLSCEQNLNHDAMYWYRQDPGQGLRLIYYSQIVNDFQKGDIAEGYSVSREKKESFPLTVTSAQKNPTAFYLCASTRTGNTGELFFGEGSRLTVL.

The chain links TRBV3-1 (or the pseudogene TRBV3-2) to TRBJ2-7; 11 bases fit TRBD1. Germline V CDR1 and CDR2: LGHDT, YNNKEL (reference sequence). The CDR3 runs to 16 residues. V gave up 4 bases and J gave up 5 bases; unmatched junction bases: 10. CDR3 residues: CASSPSGGQGANEQYF. For the CDR3, the DNA is TGTGCCAGCAGCCCCTCGGGTGGACAGGGGGCGAACGAGCAGTACTTC.

The chain is built from TRBV30 and TRBJ2-7, with 12 bases that match TRBD1. The CDR3 loop spans 15 amino acids. V shed 0 bases, J shed 6 bases, and the junction held 6 bases outside the gene matches. Germline-derived CDR1 and CDR2 are GTSNPN and SVGIG (reference sequence). CDR3 loop: CAWSVIWDRGREQYF. In DNA, the CDR3 is TGTGCCTGGAGTGTAATCTGGGACAGGGGGCGCGAGCAGTACTTC.

This clone was seen just once. Sequence at one end of the junction differs from germline and may be a read error. The chain employs TRBV11-2 and TRBJ2-3; 9 bases fit TRBD2. The CDR3 runs to 17 residues. Germline CDR1 and CDR2: SGHAT and FQNNGV. CDR3 amino acids: CASSRFLTSGSTDTQFF. The DNA for the CDR3 is TGTGCCAGCAGCCGCTTTCTGACTAGCGGTAGCACAGATACGCAGTTTTTT.

The chain couples TRBV18 to TRBJ1-1; D not certain. V gave up 0 bases and J gave up 1 base, with 9 bases separating them. The germline V gene encodes CDR1 KGHSH and CDR2 LQKENI. The CDR3 is 15 residues long. CDR3 nucleotide sequence: TGTGCCAGCTCACCACCGGTACAAACGAACACTGAAGCTTTCTTT. Amino acid sequence: CASSPPVQTNTEAFF.

This clone was seen a handful of times. The chain recombines TRBV7-3 with TRBJ1-2, with D possibly being TRBD1 (5 bases). This CDR3 has 16 amino acids. Trimming cost V 4 bases and J 1 base, with 16 bases left between them. Germline V gene data show CDR1 as SGHTA and CDR2 as FQGTGA. Here the CDR3 DNA reads TGTGCCAGCAGCTCACCTACCCCTGACAGTAACTATGGCTACACCTTC. It encodes CASSSPTPDSNYGYTF.

With regard to this clone: Compared with germline, one end of the junction differs, possibly owing to a read error. The chain joins TRBV5-1 to TRBJ1-4; TRBD1 aligns across 8 bases. CDR1 is SGHRS, CDR2 YFSETQ, per germline. The CDR3 contains 16 residues. The CDR3 spells CASSSSGQASNQKLFF. CDR3 in DNA: TGCGCCAGCAGCTCGTCGGGACAGGCCAGTAATCAAAAACTGTTTTTT.

This chain joins TRBV3-1 (or the pseudogene TRBV3-2) and TRBJ1-2, with D hard to call. With 0 bases removed from V and 4 bases from J, the gap between germline ends came to 12 bases. The CDR3 length is 15 residues. Germline V gives CDR1 LGHDT, CDR2 YNNKEL (reference sequence). DNA for the CDR3: TGTGCCAGCAGCCAAGACAGGAACATCCTCTATGGCTACACCTTC. Translating gives CASSQDRNILYGYTF.

The V and J genes are TRBV9 and TRBJ2-7, with 8 bases aligning to TRBD2. The junction had 8 bases not matched to a gene; V was cut back by 3 bases and J by 3 bases. Germline V gives CDR1 SGDLS, CDR2 YYNGEE. CDR3 length: 15 residues. The DNA of the CDR3 is TGTGCCAGCAGCGCCCAACTCGGGGGGGGCTACGAGCAGTACTTC. Protein sequence: CASSAQLGGGYEQYF.

The chain uses TRBV7-9 and TRBJ1-1; D gene uncertain. Germline CDR1 is SEHNR and CDR2 is FQNEAQ (reference sequence). The CDR3 length is 12 residues. The V end lost 3 bases, the J end lost 6 bases, and 8 bases lay between the germline ends. Here the CDR3 DNA reads TGTGCCAGCAGCTTGCTGGCTTCTGAAGCTTTCTTT. Translated: CASSLLASEAFF.

V and J are TRBV19 and TRBJ1-2; D remains unclear. The CDR3 contains 13 residues. The germline V gene encodes CDR1 LNHDA and CDR2 SQIVND (reference sequence). V was trimmed by 1 base and J by 0 bases, leaving 3 bases between them. The DNA for the CDR3 is TGTGCCAGTAGTATAGCCACTAACTATGGCTACACCTTC. Translation: CASSIATNYGYTF. Drawing the rest from reference TRBV19 and TRBJ1-2, the complete variable domain is DGGITQSPKYLFRKEGQNVTLSCEQNLNHDAMYWYRQDPGQGLRLIYYSQIVNDFQKGDIAEGYSVSREKKESFPLTVTSAQKNPTAFYLCASSIATNYGYTFGSGTRLTVV.

The CDR3 region is CASSKANPGLLNSYNEQFF. In DNA form, the CDR3 reads TGTGCCAGCAGCAAAGCCAACCCTGGACTCCTCAACTCCTACAATGAGCAGTTCTTC. This chain uses TRBV27 with TRBJ2-1; D might be TRBD2 (5 bases). This CDR3 has 19 amino acids. Germline CDR1 MNHEY, CDR2 SMNVEV (reference sequence). Trimming shortened V by 6 bases and J by 0 bases, and 24 bases separated the two germline ends.

The chain is built from TRBV24-1 and TRBJ2-1; the match to TRBD2 covers 7 bases. V trimming: 4 bases; J trimming: 2 bases; junction bases outside the gene matches: 4. Per the germline V gene, CDR1 is KGHDR and CDR2 is SFDVKD. The CDR3 contains 15 residues. For the CDR3, the DNA is TGTGCCACCAGTGACTGGACTAGGACCTACAATGAGCAGTTCTTC. Its translation is CATSDWTRTYNEQFF.

V usage is TRBV6-1 and J usage is TRBJ2-3, with 8 nucleotides matching TRBD2. The CDR3 length is 16 residues. Unmatched junction bases numbered 9, after V lost 2 bases and J lost 5 bases. Germline V gives CDR1 MNHNS, CDR2 SASEGT. CDR3 DNA: TGTGCCAGCAGTGAACTCGGGGGGGCCATCGGAGATACGCAGTATTTT. Its translation: CASSELGGAIGDTQYF.